A single sample gave rise to the 20 T cell receptor beta chains below, sequenced in a study of blood T cell repertoires in COVID-19. Produced via immunoSEQ multiplex PCR; TCRdb's table is partial and in-frame only. The data hold 220,000 or so clones, with roughly 75% observed a single time. The sample taken for sequencing was peripheral blood. The receptors come from a woman in her sixties or seventies with acute or convalescent COVID-19.

The rearrangement uses TRBV4-2 and TRBJ2-1, with TRBD2 identical over 10 bases. Trimming took 0 bases from V and 8 from J; bases not matched to a gene: 4. CDR3 length equals 15 residues. Germline loops: CDR1 LGHNA, CDR2 YNFKEQ. This CDR3 reads CASSQEQAGGDEQFF. The DNA of the CDR3 is TGTGCCAGCAGCCAAGAGCAAGCGGGAGGGGATGAGCAGTTCTTC.

The chain has TRBV27 and TRBJ1-1; D might be TRBD1 (6 bases). The CDR3 extends over 14 amino acids. Germline CDR1 and CDR2: MNHEY and SMNVEV (reference sequence). The V gene lost 2 bases and the J gene lost 7 bases, with 14 bases spanning the gap. The CDR3 loop is CASSLRQGRGEAFF. The CDR3 DNA reads as TGTGCCAGCAGTTTAAGGCAGGGGAGGGGTGAAGCTTTCTTT.

This clone was detected only a few times. The chain joins TRBV5-1 to TRBJ1-2; D not certain. V gave up 5 bases and J gave up 2 bases, with 10 bases separating them. In germline, CDR1 is SGHRS, CDR2 YFSETQ. This CDR3 has 13 residues. Here the CDR3 DNA reads TGCGCCAGCAGTCCAGGCGGGAACTATGGCTACACCTTC. Its protein product is CASSPGGNYGYTF.

V usage is TRBV6-6 and J usage is TRBJ2-3; D remains ambiguous. Trimming removed 0 bases from V and 0 bases from J, with 7 bases in between. This CDR3 region has 15 residues. Germline CDR1 and CDR2: MNHNY and SVGAGI (reference sequence). The CDR3 loop reads CASSYSAASTDTQYF. The CDR3 bases are TGTGCCAGCAGTTACTCGGCTGCTAGCACAGATACGCAGTATTTT.

This clone was counted only a few times. The chain employs TRBV4-1 and TRBJ1-1; 8 bases align to TRBD1. The J segment lost 11 bases and the V segment lost 0 bases, leaving 14 bases of the junction unmatched. Germline values: CDR1 MGHRA, CDR2 YSYEKL. CDR3 length: 16 amino acids. DNA of the CDR3: TGCGCCAGCAGCCAAGATGGAGGACAGGGATTACTAGGGGCTTTCTTT. Translated: CASSQDGGQGLLGAFF.

The rearrangement links TRBV30 to TRBJ2-3, with D perhaps TRBD2 (6 bases). The CDR3 is made up of 15 amino acids. The V end was cut by 2 bases, the J end by 0 bases, with 12 bases between. Germline assignment: CDR1 GTSNPN and CDR2 SVGIG (reference sequence). CDR3 sequence reads: CAWSSAGRSTDTQYF. Written as DNA, the CDR3 is TGTGCCTGGAGTTCCGCGGGAAGAAGCACAGATACGCAGTATTTT.

This clone came up once. The chain links TRBV6-1 to TRBJ1-6, with 8 bases matching TRBD1. Germline trimming cut 1 base from V and 9 bases from J; bases unmatched to any gene: 5. Germline values: CDR1 MNHNS, CDR2 SASEGT. The CDR3 totals 15 residues. For the CDR3, the DNA is TGTGCCAGCAGTGAAGGGACAGGGTCGGGTTCACCCCTCCACTTT. The encoded protein is CASSEGTGSGSPLHF.

V is TRBV6-5 and J is TRBJ2-5; 9 positions agree with TRBD1. After removal of 5 bases from V and 2 bases from J, the junction contained 6 bases not matched to a gene. Germline V lookup: CDR1 MNHEY, CDR2 SVGAGI. The length of the CDR3 is 15 residues. The CDR3 loop is CASSLGTGIQETQYF. CDR3 bases: TGTGCCAGCAGTCTCGGGACAGGGATACAAGAGACCCAGTACTTC.

A single count supports this clone. In nucleotides, the CDR3 is TGTGCCACCAGCAGAAGAGACAGTTTTTACTATGGCTACACCTTC. Translating it yields CATSRRDSFYYGYTF. The chain recombines TRBV15 with TRBJ1-2, with TRBD1 as a possible D gene (5 bases). CDR1 and CDR2 (germline): LNHNV, YYDKDF (reference sequence). With 2 bases removed from V and 3 bases from J, the gap between germline ends came to 13 bases. CDR3 size: 15 residues.

V usage is TRBV12-3 or TRBV12-4 and J usage is TRBJ1-2; perhaps TRBD1 as D (5 bases). This CDR3 has 13 residues. V gave up 3 bases and J gave up 5 bases, with 10 bases separating them. Here the CDR3 DNA reads TGTGCCAGCAGTTTTGCGGGGGGGTATGGCTACACCTTC. It specifies CASSFAGGYGYTF.

V gene TRBV2 combines with J gene TRBJ2-1, with 11 nucleotides matching TRBD2. J gave up 6 bases and V 6 bases, and 4 bases lay outside the gene matches. Germline V gene sequence: CDR1 SNHLY, CDR2 FYNNEI. The CDR3 spans 14 residues. The CDR3 loop is CASSALAGVNEQFF. The CDR3 DNA sequence: TGTGCCAGCAGCGCACTAGCGGGAGTCAATGAGCAGTTCTTC.

The chain couples TRBV29-1 to TRBJ2-7, with 10 bases matching TRBD1. This CDR3 contains 13 residues. Germline loops: CDR1 SQVTM, CDR2 ANQGSEA. V trimming: 8 bases; J trimming: 7 bases; junction bases outside the gene matches: 11. DNA of the CDR3: TGCAGCTTCGGACAGGGGGGAACTGGAGAGCAGTACTTC. It yields the protein CSFGQGGTGEQYF.

This clone was seen just once. This rearrangement joins TRBV7-8 to TRBJ1-5; unclear D gene. CDR1 and CDR2 (germline): SGHVS, FQNEAQ. The length of the CDR3 is 13 residues. V was cut by 2 bases and J by 7 bases, with 9 bases left in between. This CDR3 is CASSLRGGQPQHF. The DNA for the CDR3 is TGTGCCAGCAGCTTACGGGGAGGCCAGCCCCAGCATTTT.

Written as DNA, the CDR3 is TGTGCCAGCAGTCTGACAGGTAGCAATCAGCCCCAGCATTTT. Translated: CASSLTGSNQPQHF. The rearrangement links TRBV3-1 (or the pseudogene TRBV3-2) to TRBJ1-5; D perhaps matches TRBD1 (6 bases). The CDR3 spans 14 residues. With 6 bases removed from V and 0 bases from J, the gap between germline ends came to 9 bases. Germline lookup yields CDR1 LGHDT and CDR2 YNNKEL (reference sequence).

The CDR3, as DNA: TGTGCCAGCAGTACAGCGGTGAAGCCCCAGCATTTT. Its protein is CASSTAVKPQHF. V usage is TRBV28 and J usage is TRBJ1-5; D is unclear. The V end was cut by 5 bases, the J end by 8 bases, with 10 bases between. The germline V gene has CDR1 MDHEN and CDR2 SYDVKM. This CDR3 is 12 amino acids long.

This clone has a single count. The chain is built from TRBV6-2 or TRBV6-3 and TRBJ2-7; 10 nucleotides match TRBD2. The CDR3 is made up of 15 amino acids. The ends lost 4 bases at V and 3 bases at J; junction bases unmatched: 6. CDR1 is MNHEY, CDR2 SVGEGT, per germline. This CDR3 reads CASSSRTSGRYEQYF. The CDR3 DNA reads as TGTGCCAGCAGTTCCCGGACTAGCGGCCGCTACGAGCAGTACTTC.

The chain links TRBV27 to TRBJ2-3; 12 nucleotides match TRBD2. Germline assignment: CDR1 MNHEY and CDR2 SMNVEV (reference sequence). The length of the CDR3 is 16 residues. V lost 2 bases, J lost 5 bases, and 5 bases stayed unmatched. This CDR3 reads CASSLDLAGGLDTQYF. The CDR3 DNA follows: TGTGCCAGCAGTTTAGACCTAGCGGGAGGGTTAGATACGCAGTATTTT.

There are a few counts of this clone. CDR3 loop: CAWRPWGGNLGGYTF. CDR3 DNA: TGTGCCTGGAGACCCTGGGGGGGGAATCTTGGTGGCTACACCTTC. The chain couples TRBV30 to TRBJ1-2; TRBD1 might be the D (5 bases). The V gene lost 3 bases and the J gene lost 7 bases, with 21 bases spanning the gap. CDR3 length: 15 residues. Germline V lookup: CDR1 GTSNPN, CDR2 SVGIG (reference sequence).

The rearrangement uses TRBV10-1 and TRBJ2-3, with a tentative D call TRBD2 (6 bases). This CDR3 has 13 amino acids. Trimming left V 4 bases short and J 6 bases short, with 11 bases between. Germline CDR1 and CDR2: WNHNN and SYGVQD (reference sequence). In DNA, the CDR3 is TGCGCCAGCAGTGCCTATCGGGGGGATACGCAGTATTTT. As protein: CASSAYRGDTQYF.

The chain links TRBV11-2 to TRBJ1-4; D is unclear. CDR1 is SGHAT and CDR2 is FQNNGV in the germline V gene. Trimming removed 5 bases from V and 4 bases from J, with 11 bases in between. CDR3 length equals 14 residues. The CDR3 is CASSIPGFNEKLFF. The CDR3, as DNA: TGTGCCAGCAGCATTCCGGGATTTAATGAAAAACTGTTTTTT.